This TCR beta chain was recovered during a study of T cell responses to AZD1222 COVID-19 vaccine. Study findings and constraints: Samples come after the peak T cell response, not at day 14. Reportedly, nearly half the spike-specific TCRs target unmutated variant regions.

On this clone itself: The antigen is undetermined.

Method: immunoSEQ multiplex PCR; TCRdb's copy keeps in-frame clones and lacks some. The table includes about 120,000 clones, approximately 89% detected once. Material: peripheral blood, obtained on day 0 of AZD1222 vaccination. This TCR was recovered from an adult in good health.

CDR3 residues: CASSLWGQETQYF. CDR3 bases: TGTGCCAGCAGCTTATGGGGCCAAGAGACCCAGTACTTC. The chain links TRBV7-3 to TRBJ2-5; D is unclear. The V and J ends lost 2 bases and 1 base respectively, with 5 bases between them. Germline lookup yields CDR1 SGHTA and CDR2 FQGTGA. The CDR3 has 13 amino acids.